This passage covers 30 T cell receptor beta chains from one sample sequenced in a study of blood T cell repertoires in COVID-19. Libraries were prepared by immunoSEQ multiplex PCR; TCRdb keeps only in-frame clonotypes and omits some of them. The table includes some 190,000 clones, 84% detected once. Sequenced material: peripheral blood. These receptor sequences come from a woman aged 65 to 85 with active or convalescent COVID-19.

The table lists this clone with a few counts. The chain couples TRBV5-6 to TRBJ1-5; 8 bases agree with TRBD1. The V and J ends lost 3 bases and 9 bases, in that order; junction bases with no gene match: 5. The germline V gene encodes CDR1 SGHDT and CDR2 YYEEEE. The CDR3 is 13 residues long. This chain's CDR3 is CASSSRGLRPQHF. As DNA, the CDR3 is TGTGCCAGCAGCTCCAGGGGGCTTAGGCCCCAGCATTTT. The complete variable domain, with remaining parts taken from reference TRBV5-6 and TRBJ1-5, reads DAGVTQSPTHLIKTRGQQVTLRCSPKSGHDTVSWYQQALGQGPQFIFQYYEEEERQRGNFPDRFSGHQFPNYSSELNVNALLLGDSALYLCASSSRGLRPQHFGDGTRLSIL.

CDR3 sequence: CASSESVRGYTF. The CDR3 DNA follows: TGTGCCAGCAGTGAAAGCGTTCGGGGCTACACCTTC. The chain links TRBV6-1 to TRBJ1-2; no reliable D call. Looked up from germline, CDR1 is MNHNS and CDR2 is SASEGT. Trimming removed 2 bases from V and 8 bases from J, with 9 bases in between. CDR3 length: 12 amino acids.

The V call is TRBV6-6, the J call TRBJ1-3, with 8 bases identical to TRBD1. J lost 4 bases, V lost 6 bases, and 8 bases had no gene match. The CDR3 is 15 amino acids. In germline, CDR1 is MNHNY, CDR2 SVGAGI (reference sequence). The CDR3 loop reads CASSRDRGGGNTIYF. The CDR3 DNA follows: TGTGCCAGCAGCCGCGACAGGGGCGGGGGAAACACCATATATTTT.

V gene TRBV27 combines with J gene TRBJ1-1; no definite D call. This CDR3 contains 14 residues. CDR1 and CDR2 (germline): MNHEY, SMNVEV (reference sequence). Trimming took off 3 bases at V and 1 base at J, with 9 bases between the two ends. The CDR3 nucleotides read TGTGCCAGCAGTTTCACCCGACAGAACACTGAAGCTTTCTTT. It specifies CASSFTRQNTEAFF.

The chain uses TRBV5-6 and TRBJ2-2; 7 bases align to TRBD2. The CDR3 is 14 amino acids. With V trimmed by 5 bases and J by 5 bases, 6 bases remained unmatched. Germline CDR1 SGHDT, CDR2 YYEEEE. The CDR3 DNA reads TGTGCCAGCAGTGCGGGGGTTGGAACCGGGGAGCTGTTTTTT. Translating gives CASSAGVGTGELFF.

The chain carries TRBV11-2 and TRBJ2-7, with D perhaps matching TRBD1 (6 bases). The CDR3 contains 17 residues. CDR1 and CDR2 (germline): SGHAT, FQNNGV. Deletions cut 0 bases from V and 0 bases from J, with 15 bases between. This CDR3 is CASSLDPQTGASYEQYF. The CDR3 coding sequence is TGTGCCAGCAGCTTAGATCCTCAGACAGGAGCCTCCTACGAGCAGTACTTC.

The J gene is TRBJ2-3, the V gene TRBV4-1, with TRBD2 matching over 10 bases. V lost 1 base to trimming and J lost 4 bases; unmatched junction nucleotides: 8. In germline, CDR1 is MGHRA, CDR2 YSYEKL. The CDR3 has 17 residues. The CDR3: CASSQGLLAGVSDTQYF. CDR3 bases: TGCGCCAGCAGCCAAGGGCTTCTAGCGGGAGTTTCAGATACGCAGTATTTT.

This chain connects TRBV5-1 to TRBJ2-1; 9 positions match TRBD2. The germline V gene has CDR1 SGHRS and CDR2 YFSETQ. The CDR3 loop spans 15 amino acids. J gave up 6 bases and V 4 bases, and 8 bases lay outside the gene matches. The CDR3 sequence is CASSPRGSGSNEQFF. The CDR3 DNA reads as TGCGCCAGCAGCCCCCGCGGTAGCGGGAGCAATGAGCAGTTCTTC.

The J gene is TRBJ1-3, the V gene TRBV19; 7 bases fit TRBD1. V lost 5 bases and J lost 4; bases outside the gene matches: 5. The CDR3 runs to 14 residues. Germline CDR1 and CDR2: LNHDA and SQIVND (reference sequence). The CDR3 sequence is CASSETGRGNTIYF. In DNA form, the CDR3 reads TGTGCCAGTAGTGAGACAGGGCGAGGAAACACCATATATTTT.

CDR3: CAIEGGTSGRGSYNEQFF. The DNA of the CDR3 is TGTGCCATCGAAGGTGGGACTAGCGGGAGAGGCTCCTACAATGAGCAGTTCTTC. The chain recombines TRBV10-3 with TRBJ2-1; TRBD2 aligns across 14 bases. J gave up 0 bases and V 8 bases, and 9 bases lay outside the gene matches. Germline-derived CDR1 and CDR2 are ENHRY and SYGVKD. This CDR3 region has 18 residues.

The chain employs TRBV5-1 and TRBJ2-3; 14 bases agree with TRBD2. The CDR3 runs 18 residues. The J segment lost 2 bases and the V segment lost 3 bases, leaving 8 bases of the junction unmatched. Germline V gene data show CDR1 as SGHRS and CDR2 as YFSETQ. The CDR3 reads CASSYYGTSGRATDTQYF. The CDR3 bases are TGCGCCAGCAGCTATTACGGGACTAGCGGGAGAGCCACAGATACGCAGTATTTT.

The CDR3, as DNA: TGTGCCAGCAGCTTGGGGACAGGGGGCGAGCAGTACTTC. Translating gives CASSLGTGGEQYF. The chain has TRBV5-5 and TRBJ2-7, with 10 bases identical to TRBD1. The trim removed 0 bases at V and 6 bases at J, leaving 0 bases unmatched. The CDR3 extends over 13 amino acids. Germline CDR1 and CDR2: SGHKS and YYEKEE (reference sequence).

The rearrangement joins TRBV5-1 to TRBJ2-1; 9 positions match TRBD2. Germline V CDR1 and CDR2: SGHRS, YFSETQ. CDR3 length equals 15 residues. The junction had 6 bases not matched to a gene; V was cut back by 4 bases and J by 4 bases. The CDR3 spells CASSPRLAEYNEQFF. The CDR3, as DNA: TGCGCCAGCAGCCCCAGACTAGCGGAGTACAATGAGCAGTTCTTC. Full variable domain (remainder filled in from reference TRBV5-1 and TRBJ2-1): KAGVTQTPRYLIKTRGQQVTLSCSPISGHRSVSWYQQTPGQGLQFLFEYFSETQRNKGNFPGRFSGRQFSNSRSEMNVSTLELGDSALYLCASSPRLAEYNEQFFGPGTRLTVL.

This clone was detected a few times. This sequence joins TRBV5-4 and TRBJ1-2, with TRBD1 identical over 9 bases. CDR1 and CDR2 (germline): SGHNT, YYREEE (reference sequence). With V trimmed by 5 bases and J by 8 bases, 19 bases remained unmatched. This CDR3 spans 17 amino acids. CDR3 amino acids: CASSFPAAGQGIRGYTF. The CDR3 coding sequence is TGTGCCAGCAGTTTTCCCGCCGCAGGACAGGGGATACGAGGCTACACCTTC.

In this sample, this clone turned up a few times. The chain joins TRBV28 to TRBJ1-5; D may be TRBD1 (5 bases). V lost 4 bases and J lost 7, with 11 bases in between. The CDR3 totals 13 residues. From germline, CDR1 is MDHEN and CDR2 SYDVKM. CDR3 sequence (DNA): TGTGCCAGCAGTTGGAGGGGCCGCCAGCCCCAGCATTTT. It codes for CASSWRGRQPQHF.

The chain couples TRBV12-3 or TRBV12-4 to TRBJ2-4; D gene uncertain. Trimming removed 5 bases at V and 8 bases at J, with 13 bases between. This CDR3 is 13 amino acids long. The CDR3 DNA sequence: TGTGCCAGCAGTGCAGGTAGTTGGGACATTCAGTACTTC. It encodes CASSAGSWDIQYF.

V and J are TRBV5-4 and TRBJ2-5, with 11 bases matching TRBD2. From germline, CDR1 is SGHNT and CDR2 YYREEE (reference sequence). Unmatched junction bases numbered 0, after V lost 0 bases and J lost 2 bases. This CDR3 comprises 15 residues. CDR3 in amino acids: CASSLGLAGQETQYF. The DNA for the CDR3 is TGTGCCAGCAGCTTGGGACTAGCGGGACAAGAGACCCAGTACTTC.

The V and J genes are TRBV7-9 and TRBJ2-5; 8 bases fit TRBD1. Germline-derived CDR1 and CDR2 are SEHNR and FQNEAQ (reference sequence). There are 16 residues in the CDR3. V shed 2 bases and J 5 bases; nucleotides not matched to a gene: 10. Here the CDR3 reads CASSLLDREAPETQYF. The CDR3 DNA reads as TGTGCCAGCAGCTTATTGGACAGGGAGGCACCGGAGACCCAGTACTTC.

This clone has a single count. The rearrangement uses TRBV5-1 and TRBJ2-7, with TRBD2 as a possible D gene (6 bases). Germline CDR1 SGHRS, CDR2 YFSETQ. This CDR3 is built from 15 residues. With 4 bases removed from V and 2 bases from J, the gap between germline ends came to 16 bases. The CDR3 DNA follows: TGCGCCAGCAGCCCCCCGCTAGCGTCAACCTACGAGCAGTACTTC. It translates to CASSPPLASTYEQYF.

A single count supports this clone. This chain connects TRBV2 to TRBJ2-3; the match to TRBD1 covers 7 bases. Germline lookup yields CDR1 SNHLY and CDR2 FYNNEI. J gave up 3 bases and V 5 bases, and 2 bases lay outside the gene matches. CDR3 length equals 13 residues. CDR3 sequence (DNA): TGTGCCAGCAGTCCACAGGGGACAGATACGCAGTATTTT. As protein: CASSPQGTDTQYF.

The chain carries TRBV29-1 and TRBJ2-7; possible D gene TRBD2, 5 bases. CDR1 SQVTM and CDR2 ANQGSEA come from the germline V gene. This CDR3 spans 13 amino acids. With 5 bases removed from V and 1 base from J, the gap between germline ends came to 12 bases. CDR3 sequence (DNA): TGCAGCGTTACGAGCGGCCGGTCCTACGAGCAGTACTTC. It specifies CSVTSGRSYEQYF.

The rearrangement links TRBV28 to TRBJ2-1; 11 bases are a match to TRBD2. CDR1 is MDHEN, CDR2 SYDVKM, per germline. After removal of 6 bases from V and 2 bases from J, the junction contained 15 bases not matched to a gene. CDR3 length: 19 residues. The CDR3 sequence: CASRHTGTSGPRTYNEQFF. The DNA of the CDR3 is TGTGCCAGCAGACACACCGGGACTAGCGGCCCACGGACCTACAATGAGCAGTTCTTC.

The chain employs TRBV4-2 and TRBJ2-7; 8 positions match TRBD1. V shed 1 base and J 3 bases; nucleotides not matched to a gene: 8. CDR3 size: 16 residues. Germline CDR1 LGHNA, CDR2 YNFKEQ. The CDR3 sequence is CASSQASGQGIYEQYF. Written as DNA, the CDR3 is TGTGCCAGCAGCCAAGCCTCTGGACAGGGCATCTACGAGCAGTACTTC.

The chain employs TRBV5-5 and TRBJ1-4; 7 bases match TRBD1. Trimming removed 7 bases from V and 4 bases from J; junction bases left unmatched: 7. Germline V gives CDR1 SGHKS, CDR2 YYEKEE (reference sequence). This CDR3 is 14 amino acids long. For the CDR3, the DNA is TGTGCCAGCGGTGAGACAGGGCATAATGAAAAACTGTTTTTT. Translating it yields CASGETGHNEKLFF.

This sequence joins TRBV6-5 and TRBJ1-2, with TRBD1 as a possible D gene (6 bases). Germline CDR1 MNHEY, CDR2 SVGAGI. V gave up 7 bases and J gave up 0 bases, with 15 bases separating them. There are 15 residues in the CDR3. The CDR3 spells CASTLTRTANYGYTF. The CDR3 DNA is TGTGCCAGCACCCTCACCAGGACAGCTAACTATGGCTACACCTTC.

The J gene is TRBJ2-1, the V gene TRBV5-1, with 11 bases fitting TRBD2. CDR1 and CDR2 (germline): SGHRS, YFSETQ. This CDR3 is built from 14 residues. Unmatched junction bases numbered 3, after V lost 2 bases and J lost 8 bases. The CDR3 region has the DNA TGCGCCAGCAGCTTTAGCGGGAGGGTCGATGAGCAGTTCTTC. Translating it yields CASSFSGRVDEQFF.

The J gene is TRBJ2-7, the V gene TRBV5-5, with a weak D call TRBD2 (6 bases). The CDR3 is made up of 15 amino acids. V dropped 0 bases and J dropped 7 bases, with 17 bases sitting between them. Germline-derived CDR1 and CDR2 are SGHKS and YYEKEE (reference sequence). For the CDR3, the DNA is TGTGCCAGCAGCTTGGGGCGGGAAACCTTTGGGGAGCAGTACTTC. It is translated as CASSLGRETFGEQYF.

The genes are TRBV5-4 and TRBJ2-1; 12 bases match TRBD2. Germline values: CDR1 SGHNT, CDR2 YYREEE (reference sequence). V trimming: 5 bases; J trimming: 8 bases; junction bases outside the gene matches: 8. This CDR3 contains 15 residues. The CDR3 is CASSLTSGSRDEQFF. The CDR3 DNA is TGTGCCAGCAGTTTGACTAGCGGGAGTCGGGATGAGCAGTTCTTC. Using reference TRBV5-4 and TRBJ2-1 for the parts outside the CDR3, the full variable domain is ETGVTQSPTHLIKTRGQQVTLRCSSQSGHNTVSWYQQALGQGPQFIFQYYREEENGRGNFPPRFSGLQFPNYSSELNVNALELDDSALYLCASSLTSGSRDEQFFGPGTRLTVL.

The chain combines TRBV27 with TRBJ1-2, with TRBD1 as a possible D gene (6 bases). The CDR3 has 14 residues. The germline V gene encodes CDR1 MNHEY and CDR2 SMNVEV (reference sequence). Trimming shortened V by 5 bases and J by 0 bases, and 10 bases separated the two germline ends. CDR3 bases: TGTGCCAGCAGTGCGGACAGAGCTAACTATGGCTACACCTTC. This translates into CASSADRANYGYTF.

This clone was counted a few times. CDR3 residues: CASNNRVGANEQYF. CDR3 coding DNA: TGTGCCAGTAACAACAGGGTCGGAGCTAACGAGCAGTACTTC. This sequence joins TRBV19 and TRBJ2-7, with D perhaps TRBD1 (6 bases). Looked up from germline, CDR1 is LNHDA and CDR2 is SQIVND (reference sequence). The CDR3 is made up of 14 amino acids. V was clipped by 7 bases and J by 5 bases, with 18 bases between them.